What follows are 12 T cell receptor beta chains derived from one specimen sequenced in a study of T cells in localized non-small cell lung cancer. Profiled with immunoSEQ multiplex PCR; TCRdb holds only in-frame clones, not every one. The data hold more than 100,000 clones, with 80% to 90% observed a single time. Source: peripheral blood, taken before any cancer treatment. The receptors derive from a female donor older than 55 with stage I lung adenocarcinoma.

This chain uses TRBV18 with TRBJ1-5; D not resolved. Trimming took off 5 bases at V and 4 bases at J, with 9 bases between the two ends. There are 13 residues in the CDR3. The V gene's germline CDR1 is KGHSH and CDR2 LQKENI. The DNA for the CDR3 is TGTGCCAGCTCAGTTCTAGATAATCAGCCCCAGCATTTT. This codes for CASSVLDNQPQHF.

The chain combines TRBV15 with TRBJ1-2, with D possibly matching TRBD1 (5 bases). This CDR3 is built from 13 residues. Germline V lookup: CDR1 LNHNV, CDR2 YYDKDF (reference sequence). Trimming took off 5 bases at V and 3 bases at J, with 10 bases between the two ends. The CDR3 sequence: CATSARGDYGYTF. For the CDR3, the DNA is TGTGCCACCAGCGCGAGGGGTGACTATGGCTACACCTTC.

The chain joins TRBV29-1 to TRBJ1-2, with no clear D. Germline CDR1 and CDR2: SQVTM and ANQGSEA. CDR3 size: 9 residues. V lost 5 bases, J lost 7 bases, and 5 bases lay in between. CDR3 protein: CSVSPGYTF. The CDR3 DNA reads TGCAGCGTTTCCCCTGGCTACACCTTC.

J is TRBJ1-3 and V is TRBV5-4, with D possibly being TRBD1 (5 bases). Trimming removed 1 base at V and 0 bases at J, with 8 bases between. CDR3 length equals 15 residues. The germline V gene encodes CDR1 SGHNT and CDR2 YYREEE (reference sequence). The CDR3, as DNA: TGTGCCAGCAGCTTGCCACAGGACTCTGGAAACACCATATATTTT. This translates into CASSLPQDSGNTIYF.

The rearrangement uses TRBV9 and TRBJ1-5; no clear D. From germline, CDR1 is SGDLS and CDR2 YYNGEE. V lost 6 bases and J lost 1, with 14 bases in between. This CDR3 spans 15 amino acids. CDR3 sequence reads: CASNIPGRSNQPQHF. DNA of the CDR3: TGTGCCAGCAACATCCCGGGCAGGAGCAATCAGCCCCAGCATTTT.

V usage is TRBV9 and J usage is TRBJ2-5; 13 positions match TRBD2. V lost 3 bases to trimming and J lost 4 bases; unmatched junction nucleotides: 9. CDR1 SGDLS and CDR2 YYNGEE come from the germline V gene. The CDR3 consists of 17 residues. The CDR3 DNA sequence: TGTGCCAGCAGCGCCCAGTTGACTAGCGGGAGGTCAGAGACCCAGTACTTC. This translates into CASSAQLTSGRSETQYF. The whole variable domain, filled in from reference TRBV9 and TRBJ2-5, reads DSGVTQTPKHLITATGQRVTLRCSPRSGDLSVYWYQQSLDQGLQFLIQYYNGEERAKGNILERFSAQQFPDLHSELNLSSLELGDSALYFCASSAQLTSGRSETQYFGPGTRLLVL.

V usage is TRBV7-2 and J usage is TRBJ2-7; 10 nucleotides agree with TRBD2. J gave up 2 bases and V 5 bases, and 6 bases lay outside the gene matches. Germline CDR1 and CDR2: SGHTA and FQGNSA. The CDR3 has 15 residues. The CDR3 sequence is CASSLTSGLTYEQYF. CDR3 coding DNA: TGTGCCAGCAGCCTGACTAGCGGGCTAACCTACGAGCAGTACTTC.

This clone was observed a single time. V is TRBV6-1 and J is TRBJ1-1; tentatively, D is TRBD1 (6 bases). V was cut by 6 bases and J by 0 bases, with 11 bases left in between. The CDR3 is 14 residues long. Germline values: CDR1 MNHNS, CDR2 SASEGT. CDR3 sequence: CASSGTPMNTEAFF. The CDR3 DNA reads as TGTGCCAGCAGCGGGACACCCATGAACACTGAAGCTTTCTTT.

This rearrangement joins TRBV28 to TRBJ2-7; 7 bases agree with TRBD2. Trimming took 5 bases from V and 2 from J; bases not matched to a gene: 12. Germline lookup yields CDR1 MDHEN and CDR2 SYDVKM. The CDR3 runs to 16 residues. The CDR3 region has the DNA TGTGCCAGCAGTCCCCCCATAAGACTAGCTGCCTACGAGCAGTACTTC. It specifies CASSPPIRLAAYEQYF.

The chain joins TRBV9 to TRBJ2-3; TRBD2 matches at 14 bases. Germline CDR1 and CDR2: SGDLS and YYNGEE. CDR3 length: 18 residues. J gave up 1 base and V 4 bases, and 8 bases lay outside the gene matches. The CDR3 region has the DNA TGTGCCAGCAGCTTACGACTAGCGGGAGGGCGTGGCACAGATACGCAGTATTTT. Amino acids: CASSLRLAGGRGTDTQYF.

The chain uses TRBV12-1 and TRBJ2-1; the table's D call, TRBD2, was not checked against the DNA. TRBV12-1 is assigned pseudogene status. CDR3 length: 15 residues. This CDR3 is CASSFLAGVGNEQFF. DNA of the CDR3: TGTGCCAGCAGCTTCCTAGCGGGAGTCGGAAATGAGCAGTTCTTC.

This clone has only one observation. This chain connects TRBV5-1 to TRBJ2-3; 9 bases agree with TRBD2. Germline trimming cut 6 bases from V and 2 bases from J; bases unmatched to any gene: 4. CDR3 length: 14 amino acids. Germline V gives CDR1 SGHRS, CDR2 YFSETQ. CDR3 in amino acids: CASTLAGFTDTQYF. As DNA, the CDR3 is TGCGCCAGCACACTAGCGGGTTTCACAGATACGCAGTATTTT.